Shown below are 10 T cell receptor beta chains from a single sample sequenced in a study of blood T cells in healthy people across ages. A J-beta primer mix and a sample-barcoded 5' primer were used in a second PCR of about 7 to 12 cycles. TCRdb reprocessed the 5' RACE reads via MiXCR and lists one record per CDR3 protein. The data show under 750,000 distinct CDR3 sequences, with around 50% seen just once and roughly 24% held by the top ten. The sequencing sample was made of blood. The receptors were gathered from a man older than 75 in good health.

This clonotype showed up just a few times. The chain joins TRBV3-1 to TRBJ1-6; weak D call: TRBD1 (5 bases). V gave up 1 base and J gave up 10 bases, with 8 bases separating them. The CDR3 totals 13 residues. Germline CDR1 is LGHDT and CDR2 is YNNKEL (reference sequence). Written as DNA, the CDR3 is TGTGCCAGCAGCCAAGGGGGCAGCTCACCCCTCCACTTT. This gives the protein CASSQGGSSPLHF.

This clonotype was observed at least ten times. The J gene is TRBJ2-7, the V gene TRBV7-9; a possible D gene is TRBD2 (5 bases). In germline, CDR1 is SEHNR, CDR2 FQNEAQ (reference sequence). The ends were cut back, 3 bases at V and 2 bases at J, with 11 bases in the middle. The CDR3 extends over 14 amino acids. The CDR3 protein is CASSLSSGAYEQYF. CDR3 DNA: TGTGCCAGCAGCTTGTCCAGCGGAGCCTACGAGCAGTACTTC.

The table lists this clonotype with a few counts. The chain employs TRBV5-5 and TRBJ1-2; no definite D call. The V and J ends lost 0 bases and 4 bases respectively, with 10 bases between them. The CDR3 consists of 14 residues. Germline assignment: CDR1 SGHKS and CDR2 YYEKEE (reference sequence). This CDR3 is CASSLDPGGYGYTF. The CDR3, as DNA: TGTGCCAGCAGCTTGGATCCCGGAGGCTATGGCTACACCTTC.

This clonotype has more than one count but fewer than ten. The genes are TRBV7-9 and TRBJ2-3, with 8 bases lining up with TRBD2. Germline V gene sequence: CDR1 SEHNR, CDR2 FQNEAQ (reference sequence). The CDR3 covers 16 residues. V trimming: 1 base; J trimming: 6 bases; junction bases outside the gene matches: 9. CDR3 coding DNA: TGTGCCAGCAGCTTAGGAGCGACTAGCGATCGCGATACGCAGTATTTT. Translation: CASSLGATSDRDTQYF.

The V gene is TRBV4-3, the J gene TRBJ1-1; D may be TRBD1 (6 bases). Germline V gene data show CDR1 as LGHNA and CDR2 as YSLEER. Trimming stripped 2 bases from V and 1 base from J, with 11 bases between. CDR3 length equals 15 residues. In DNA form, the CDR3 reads TGCGCCAGCAGCCAAATGGTAGGGGGGAACACTGAAGCTTTCTTT. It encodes CASSQMVGGNTEAFF.

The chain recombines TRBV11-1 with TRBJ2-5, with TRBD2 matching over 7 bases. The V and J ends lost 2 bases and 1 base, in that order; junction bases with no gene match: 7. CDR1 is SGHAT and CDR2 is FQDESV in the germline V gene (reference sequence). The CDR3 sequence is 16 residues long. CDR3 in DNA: TGTGCCAGCAGCTTACGATTGGCTAGCGGCCAAGAGACCCAGTACTTC. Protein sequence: CASSLRLASGQETQYF.

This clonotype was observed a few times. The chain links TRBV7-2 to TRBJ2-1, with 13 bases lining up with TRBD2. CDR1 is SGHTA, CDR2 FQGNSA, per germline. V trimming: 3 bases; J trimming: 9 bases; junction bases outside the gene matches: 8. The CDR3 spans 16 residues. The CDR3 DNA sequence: TGTGCCAGCAGCTTGGCCGGGACTAGCGGGACAGCTGAGCAGTTCTTC. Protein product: CASSLAGTSGTAEQFF.

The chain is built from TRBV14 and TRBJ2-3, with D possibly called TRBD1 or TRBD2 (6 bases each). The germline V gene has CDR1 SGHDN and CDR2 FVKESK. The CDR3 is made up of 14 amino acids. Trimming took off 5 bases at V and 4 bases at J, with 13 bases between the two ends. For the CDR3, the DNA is TGTGCCAGCAGCTTCGTAGGGGGGCCAGATACGCAGTATTTT. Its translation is CASSFVGGPDTQYF.

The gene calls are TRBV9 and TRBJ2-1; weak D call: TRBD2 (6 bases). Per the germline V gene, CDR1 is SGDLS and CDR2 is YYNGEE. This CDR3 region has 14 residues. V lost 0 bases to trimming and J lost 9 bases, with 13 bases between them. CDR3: CASSVGRESVEQFF. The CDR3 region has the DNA TGTGCCAGCAGCGTAGGTCGGGAGAGTGTTGAGCAGTTCTTC. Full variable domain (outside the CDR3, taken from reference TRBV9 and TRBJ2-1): DSGVTQTPKHLITATGQRVTLRCSPRSGDLSVYWYQQSLDQGLQFLIQYYNGEERAKGNILERFSAQQFPDLHSELNLSSLELGDSALYFCASSVGRESVEQFFGPGTRLTVL.

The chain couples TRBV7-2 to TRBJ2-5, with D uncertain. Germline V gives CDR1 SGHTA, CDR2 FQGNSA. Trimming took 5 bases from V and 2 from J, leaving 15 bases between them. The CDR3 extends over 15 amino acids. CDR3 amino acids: CASSPSLPEQETQYF. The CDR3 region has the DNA TGTGCCAGCAGCCCCAGCTTACCGGAACAAGAGACCCAGTACTTC.